Following are 27 T cell receptor beta chains from one sample sequenced in a study of CDR3 diversity in severe acne. TCRdb reanalysed the PCR reads using MiXCR and keeps one entry per CDR3 protein. The sample shows approximately 79,000 distinct CDR3 sequences, 45% to 55% of them seen only once. Sequenced input: blood. All receptors come from a male donor in good health, serving as a control.

V is TRBV15 and J is TRBJ2-3, with TRBD2 matching 7 bases. This CDR3 spans 17 amino acids. The trim removed 3 bases at V and 0 bases at J, leaving 9 bases unmatched. Germline loops: CDR1 LNHNV, CDR2 YYDKDF (reference sequence). CDR3 sequence reads: CATSRTPKRGSTDTQYF. DNA of the CDR3: TGTGCCACCAGCAGGACCCCCAAGCGGGGAAGCACAGATACGCAGTATTTT.

The rearrangement joins TRBV19 to TRBJ2-5; perhaps TRBD1 as D (6 bases). The germline V gene encodes CDR1 LNHDA and CDR2 SQIVND (reference sequence). The CDR3 is made up of 12 amino acids. V was cut by 6 bases and J by 1 base, with 6 bases left in between. DNA of the CDR3: TGTGCCAGTAGGGGGGCCCAAGAGACCCAGTACTTC. As protein: CASRGAQETQYF.

This clonotype was recorded only once. This chain uses TRBV7-9 with TRBJ1-1; 7 bases map to TRBD1. The length of the CDR3 is 15 residues. After removal of 1 base from V and 1 base from J, the junction contained 3 bases not matched to a gene. Germline V gene data show CDR1 as SEHNR and CDR2 as FQNEAQ (reference sequence). The CDR3: CASSLGTGQNTEAFF. DNA for the CDR3: TGTGCCAGCAGCTTAGGGACAGGCCAGAACACTGAAGCTTTCTTT.

The V and J genes are TRBV20-1 and TRBJ1-1; D unclear. CDR1 and CDR2 (germline): DFQATT, SNEGSKA (reference sequence). The V end was cut by 0 bases, the J end by 2 bases, with 10 bases between. This CDR3 region has 14 residues. The CDR3 nucleotides are TGCAGTGCTAGAGATCGTCGGATCAACACTGAAGCTTTCTTT. Its protein is CSARDRRINTEAFF.

The gene calls are TRBV20-1 and TRBJ1-1; D is possibly TRBD1 (5 bases). This CDR3 has 15 amino acids. CDR1 is DFQATT, CDR2 SNEGSKA, per germline (reference sequence). The germline V and J ends were trimmed by 0 bases and 3 bases, with 14 bases remaining between them. CDR3 coding DNA: TGCAGTGCTAGAGATCTCGCAGGGATGGACACTGAAGCTTTCTTT. It is translated as CSARDLAGMDTEAFF.

The chain recombines TRBV3-1 with TRBJ2-5, with 8 bases aligning to TRBD1. Germline values: CDR1 LGHDT, CDR2 YNNKEL (reference sequence). The CDR3 extends over 15 amino acids. J gave up 5 bases and V 3 bases, and 8 bases lay outside the gene matches. The CDR3: CASSQPGQGSETQYF. The CDR3 bases are TGTGCCAGCAGCCAGCCAGGACAGGGATCGGAGACCCAGTACTTC.

A remark on this clonotype: This may arise from a read error, as a much more abundant clone is one base away. This chain connects TRBV3-1 to TRBJ2-4; no definite D call. The CDR3 spans 13 residues. CDR1 is LGHDT and CDR2 is YNNKEL in the germline V gene (reference sequence). CDR3 sequence reads: CGSKDGARNIQYF. The CDR3, as DNA: TGTGGCAGCAAGGACGGAGCCAGAAACATTCAGTACTTC. Complete variable domain (other parts from reference TRBV3-1 and TRBJ2-4): DTAVSQTPKYLVTQMGNDKSIKCEQNLGHDTMYWYKQDSKKFLKIMFSYNNKELIINETVPNRFSPKSPDKAHLNLHINSLELGDSAVYFCGSKDGARNIQYFGAGTRLSVL.

This clonotype was observed a few times. This may arise from a read error, as a much more abundant clone is one base away. CDR3 sequence (DNA): TGTGTCAGCAGCACCTACAGGGGAGGGGGTGAAAAACTGTTTTTT. Translation gives CVSSTYRGGGEKLFF. This rearrangement joins TRBV7-2 to TRBJ1-4, with 7 bases that match TRBD1. The CDR3 contains 15 residues. The V gene's germline CDR1 is SGHTA and CDR2 FQGNSA.

There are a few counts of this clonotype. Given a much more abundant clone one base away, this may be a read error. V and J are TRBV10-3 and TRBJ1-1; D is ambiguous. CDR3 length: 15 amino acids. The germline gives CDR1 ENHRY, CDR2 SYGVKD. The V and J ends lost 3 bases and 4 bases respectively, with 15 bases between them. Here the CDR3 DNA reads TGTGCCATCAGTGATAGGGCAGATTCGGGCACTGAAGCTTTCTTT. Amino acid sequence: CAISDRADSGTEAFF.

Comment on this clonotype: The junction does not match germline at one end; this may be a read error. This chain uses TRBV10-3 with TRBJ2-2; the D is unclear. This CDR3 has 14 amino acids. The germline gives CDR1 ENHRY, CDR2 SYGVKD. The CDR3 nucleotides read TGTGTCATCAGTGAGTTAGAAGATCCTGGGGAGCTGTTTTTT. Its protein product is CVISELEDPGELFF.

CDR3 region: CAGTTGATEAFF. CDR3 DNA: TGTGCCGGGACAACAGGGGCCACTGAAGCTTTCTTT. This chain connects TRBV6-5 to TRBJ1-1; 7 nucleotides line up with TRBD1. The CDR3 has 12 residues. V shed 11 bases and J 4 bases; nucleotides not matched to a gene: 7. CDR1 is MNHEY and CDR2 is SVGAGI in the germline V gene.

This clonotype has only a few counts. The rearrangement links TRBV7-8 to TRBJ1-1; D not certain. Trimming took 3 bases from V and 3 from J, leaving 8 bases between them. Germline lookup yields CDR1 SGHVS and CDR2 FQNEAQ. The CDR3 loop spans 13 amino acids. CDR3 loop: CASSLTPDTEAFF. In DNA form, the CDR3 reads TGTGCCAGCAGCTTGACTCCAGACACTGAAGCTTTCTTT.

The rearrangement links TRBV7-2 to TRBJ1-1, with 10 nucleotides matching TRBD1. Germline CDR1 reads SGHTA; CDR2 reads FQGNSA. J was trimmed by 11 bases and V by 5 bases; bases with no gene match: 8. This CDR3 has 13 amino acids. This chain's CDR3 is CASSPGTGATAFF. The CDR3 DNA sequence: TGTGCCAGCAGCCCCGGGACAGGGGCGACGGCTTTCTTT.

The chain uses TRBV2 and TRBJ2-7; 8 nucleotides line up with TRBD2. Germline trimming cut 6 bases from V and 6 bases from J; bases unmatched to any gene: 13. Germline V CDR1 and CDR2: SNHLY, FYNNEI. CDR3 length: 15 residues. CDR3 region: CASSGTRFSALEQYF. CDR3 coding DNA: TGTGCCAGCAGCGGGACTAGATTCAGCGCCCTCGAGCAGTACTTC.

This clonotype has a count of ten or more. J is TRBJ1-6 and V is TRBV28; D is uncertain. CDR1 is MDHEN, CDR2 SYDVKM, per germline. V lost 4 bases and J 9 bases, leaving 13 bases between the germline ends. CDR3 length equals 14 residues. This chain's CDR3 is CASSSQNGVSPLHF. The DNA of the CDR3 is TGTGCCAGCAGTTCCCAAAACGGGGTTTCACCCCTCCACTTT.

The V call is TRBV12-3 or TRBV12-4, the J call TRBJ2-7; possible D gene TRBD1, 6 bases. The CDR3 loop spans 12 amino acids. Trimming took off 6 bases at V and 3 bases at J, with 9 bases between the two ends. The CDR3 nucleotides are TGTGCCAGCAGGGACAGAGGCTACGAGCAGTACTTC. Translated: CASRDRGYEQYF.

This chain connects TRBV2 to TRBJ2-1, with 7 bases aligning to TRBD2. The CDR3 runs 15 residues. Germline values: CDR1 SNHLY, CDR2 FYNNEI. With 8 bases clipped from V and 2 bases from J, the junction kept 9 bases outside the gene matches. The CDR3 loop reads CASADSSGAYNEQFF. The DNA for the CDR3 is TGTGCCAGCGCGGATTCTAGCGGCGCCTACAATGAGCAGTTCTTC.

This clonotype showed up many times. The gene calls are TRBV6-5 and TRBJ1-5; D gene unclear. Trimming removed 5 bases from V and 3 bases from J, with 8 bases in between. Germline values: CDR1 MNHEY, CDR2 SVGAGI. This CDR3 is 13 amino acids long. The CDR3 protein is CASSPHLNQPQHF. The CDR3 nucleotides are TGTGCCAGCAGTCCACACCTCAATCAGCCCCAGCATTTT.

In its sample, this clonotype ranks as medium-sized (0.01 to 0.1%). This chain joins TRBV5-8 and TRBJ2-7; no clear D. The V gene's germline CDR1 is SGHTS and CDR2 YDEGEE. The CDR3 covers 14 residues. V dropped 4 bases and J dropped 7 bases, with 18 bases sitting between them. The CDR3 bases are TGTGCCAGCAGCCCCACCCCCGGCAGCTTGGAGCAGTACTTC. Encoded protein: CASSPTPGSLEQYF.

The chain employs TRBV25-1 and TRBJ2-7, with 8 nucleotides matching TRBD2. With 3 bases clipped from V and 3 bases from J, the junction kept 10 bases outside the gene matches. The CDR3 has 16 residues. Germline lookup yields CDR1 MGHDK and CDR2 SYGVNS. Written as DNA, the CDR3 is TGTGCCAGCAGTGACTCCTCGGCGGGGGGAAACTACGAGCAGTACTTC. Translation gives CASSDSSAGGNYEQYF.

This clonotype occurred many times. This rearrangement joins TRBV15 to TRBJ1-1; 11 bases map to TRBD1. The CDR3 runs 15 residues. Trimming removed 5 bases from V and 5 bases from J; junction bases left unmatched: 7. Germline V gene lookup returns CDR1 LNHNV and CDR2 YYDKDF (reference sequence). CDR3 coding DNA: TGTGCCACCAGCTCAGGGACAGGGGGTAGGACTGAAGCTTTCTTT. Translated: CATSSGTGGRTEAFF.

This clonotype appeared many times. This chain connects TRBV7-9 to TRBJ1-4; no firm D call. The CDR3 spans 11 residues. CDR1 is SEHNR and CDR2 is FQNEAQ in the germline V gene (reference sequence). Trimming stripped 2 bases from V and 7 bases from J, with 2 bases between. The CDR3 DNA reads as TGTGCCAGCAGCTTAAGTGAAAAACTGTTTTTT. It yields the protein CASSLSEKLFF.

Concerning this clonotype itself: One end of the junction is discordant with germline, which a read error may explain. The chain is built from TRBV11-2 and TRBJ2-1; 7 bases map to TRBD2. Germline CDR1 and CDR2: SGHAT and FQNNGV. This CDR3 spans 14 amino acids. For the CDR3, the DNA is TGTGCCAGCAGCCCGGGGGGAGGCTACGATGAGCAGTTCTTC. Protein sequence: CASSPGGGYDEQFF.

This clonotype has ten or more counts. The junction differs from germline at one of its ends, possibly a read error. The CDR3 nucleotides read TGTGCCAGCAGTTTGGGTGGTGAAGCTTTCTTT. Protein sequence: CASSLGGEAFF. The chain uses TRBV5-1 and TRBJ1-1, with unresolved D. From germline, CDR1 is SGHRS and CDR2 YFSETQ. The CDR3 sequence is 11 residues long.

The table lists this clonotype with a few counts. A much larger clone is a single base away; this may be a read error. As the CDR3 is not closed by the conserved phenylalanine or tryptophan, this likely results from a read error. The chain couples TRBV7-8 to TRBJ1-1; 9 bases map to TRBD1. The CDR3 spans 15 residues. V shed 5 bases and J 0 bases; nucleotides not matched to a gene: 4. Germline-derived CDR1 and CDR2 are SGHVS and FQNEAQ. CDR3 DNA sequence: TGTGCCAGCAGCACGGACAGGGGACTGAACACTGAAGCTTTCCTT. It codes for CASSTDRGLNTEAFL.

The rearrangement links TRBV20-1 to TRBJ1-3; a weak D match, TRBD1 (5 bases). CDR1 is DFQATT and CDR2 is SNEGSKA in the germline V gene (reference sequence). Trimming left V 3 bases short and J 7 bases short, with 13 bases between. CDR3 size: 13 residues. The CDR3 region has the DNA TGCAGTGCTAGGCAGGACACGATGAACACCATATATTTT. Translation: CSARQDTMNTIYF.

This clonotype was counted between two and nine times. The chain employs TRBV7-2 and TRBJ1-4; no clear D gene. The length of the CDR3 is 13 residues. With 5 bases removed from V and 7 bases from J, the gap between germline ends came to 11 bases. The germline gives CDR1 SGHTA, CDR2 FQGNSA. CDR3 amino acids: CASSPVGPEKLFF. The CDR3 DNA is TGTGCCAGCAGCCCAGTGGGCCCTGAAAAACTGTTTTTT. Based on the CDR3 plus reference TRBV7-2 and TRBJ1-4, the full variable domain is GAGVSQSPSNKVTEKGKDVELRCDPISGHTALYWYRQSLGQGLEFLIYFQGNSAPDKSGLPSDRFSAERTGGSVSTLTIQRTQQEDSAVYLCASSPVGPEKLFFGSGTQLSVL.